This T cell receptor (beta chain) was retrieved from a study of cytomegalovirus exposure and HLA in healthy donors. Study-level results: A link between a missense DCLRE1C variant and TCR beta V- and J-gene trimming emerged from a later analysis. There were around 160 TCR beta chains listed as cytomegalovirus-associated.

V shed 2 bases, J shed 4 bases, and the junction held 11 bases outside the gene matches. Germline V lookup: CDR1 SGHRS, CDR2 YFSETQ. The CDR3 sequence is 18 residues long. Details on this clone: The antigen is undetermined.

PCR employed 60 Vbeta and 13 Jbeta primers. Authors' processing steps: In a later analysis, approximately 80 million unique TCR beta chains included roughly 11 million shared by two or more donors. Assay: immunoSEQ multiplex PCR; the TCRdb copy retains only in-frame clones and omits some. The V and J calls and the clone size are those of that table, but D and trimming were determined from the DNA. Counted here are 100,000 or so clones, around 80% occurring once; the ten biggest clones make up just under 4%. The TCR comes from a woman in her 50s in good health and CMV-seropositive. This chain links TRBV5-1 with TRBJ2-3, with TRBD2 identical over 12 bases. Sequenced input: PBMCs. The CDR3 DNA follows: TGCGCCAGCAGCTTCCCCCCCGGGACTAGCGGGCGGTCAGATACGCAGTATTTT. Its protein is CASSFPPGTSGRSDTQYF.